A single sample is the source of the 11 T cell receptor beta chains below, sequenced in a study of blood T cell repertoires in COVID-19. Libraries were prepared by immunoSEQ multiplex PCR; TCRdb keeps only in-frame clonotypes and omits some of them. The table lists around 260,000 clones, around 84% of them singletons. The sequencing sample was made of peripheral blood. These TCRs come from a man aged 60-69 years with acute or convalescent COVID-19.

The J gene is TRBJ2-1, the V gene TRBV4-2, with 7 positions matching TRBD1. Trimming cost V 4 bases and J 6 bases; bases outside gene matches: 9. This CDR3 is built from 15 residues. Germline V CDR1 and CDR2: LGHNA, YNFKEQ. CDR3 residues: CASSRAGQVFNEQFF. DNA for the CDR3: TGTGCCAGCAGCCGGGCAGGACAGGTCTTCAATGAGCAGTTCTTC.

This chain joins TRBV5-6 and TRBJ1-4; 10 positions match TRBD1. With V trimmed by 2 bases and J by 7 bases, 5 bases remained unmatched. Per germline, CDR1 SGHDT and CDR2 YYEEEE. The CDR3 is 15 amino acids. The CDR3 DNA reads TGTGCCAGCAGCTTACCGGGACAGGGGATTGAAAAACTGTTTTTT. Translating gives CASSLPGQGIEKLFF.

This chain joins TRBV6-1 and TRBJ2-7; 7 nucleotides line up with TRBD2. After removal of 2 bases from V and 0 bases from J, the junction contained 4 bases not matched to a gene. CDR1 MNHNS and CDR2 SASEGT come from the germline V gene. This CDR3 region has 15 residues. The CDR3 loop reads CASSEQGGGSYEQYF. DNA for the CDR3: TGTGCCAGCAGTGAACAGGGCGGGGGCTCCTACGAGCAGTACTTC.

This chain uses TRBV6-5 with TRBJ1-4, with a possible D match to TRBD1 (5 bases). Germline CDR1 MNHEY, CDR2 SVGAGI. The CDR3 is 14 amino acids. V lost 2 bases, J lost 4 bases, and 8 bases lay in between. The chain's CDR3 is CASSYGRDNEKLFF. CDR3 bases: TGTGCCAGCAGTTACGGCAGGGATAATGAAAAACTGTTTTTT.

V and J are TRBV2 and TRBJ2-1; 11 bases align to TRBD2. The CDR3 loop spans 17 amino acids. Germline CDR1 and CDR2: SNHLY and FYNNEI. V lost 2 bases to trimming and J lost 5 bases; unmatched junction nucleotides: 8. CDR3 nucleotides: TGTGCCAGCAGTGAATACACTAGCGGGAGATTGGACAATGAGCAGTTCTTC. Its protein product is CASSEYTSGRLDNEQFF.

This chain uses TRBV18 with TRBJ2-2; TRBD2 agrees at 12 bases. Germline values: CDR1 KGHSH, CDR2 LQKENI. Trimming at V came to 0 bases and at J to 6 bases, leaving 2 bases not matched to a gene. The CDR3 runs 16 residues. Here the CDR3 reads CASSPPGLAGAGELFF. Here the CDR3 DNA reads TGTGCCAGCTCACCACCGGGACTAGCGGGCGCCGGGGAGCTGTTTTTT. Using reference TRBV18 and TRBJ2-2 for the parts outside the CDR3, the full variable domain is NAGVMQNPRHLVRRRGQEARLRCSPMKGHSHVYWYRQLPEEGLKFMVYLQKENIIDESGMPKERFSAEFPKEGPSILRIQQVVRGDSAAYFCASSPPGLAGAGELFFGEGSRLTVL.

In its sample, this clone was seen a few times. The chain links TRBV6-6 to TRBJ2-5, with D possibly matching TRBD1 (6 bases). V was cut by 2 bases and J by 0 bases, with 7 bases left in between. The CDR3 is 14 residues long. Germline V CDR1 and CDR2: MNHNY, SVGAGI (reference sequence). The CDR3 region is CASSYEGDQETQYF. As DNA, the CDR3 is TGTGCCAGCAGTTACGAGGGGGACCAAGAGACCCAGTACTTC.

CDR3 in amino acids: CASSESTSGGQETQYF. In DNA form, the CDR3 reads TGCGCCAGCAGTGAGTCAACTAGCGGGGGCCAAGAGACCCAGTACTTC. The chain is built from TRBV10-1 and TRBJ2-5, with TRBD2 identical over 11 bases. This CDR3 is built from 16 residues. CDR1 and CDR2 from the germline V gene are WNHNN and SYGVQD (reference sequence). Losses at the gene ends were 0 bases for V and 1 base for J; bases not matched to a gene: 1.

The chain couples TRBV3-1 (or the pseudogene TRBV3-2) to TRBJ2-5, with 9 bases aligning to TRBD2. The CDR3 contains 15 residues. V lost 4 bases and J lost 5; bases outside the gene matches: 8. Germline V gene sequence: CDR1 LGHDT, CDR2 YNNKEL (reference sequence). The CDR3 nucleotides are TGTGCCAGCAGCCCAGTAGCGGGAGTAGGGGAGACCCAGTACTTC. It yields the protein CASSPVAGVGETQYF.

The V call is TRBV6-1, the J call TRBJ1-2; D ambiguous. CDR3 length equals 11 residues. Germline lookup yields CDR1 MNHNS and CDR2 SASEGT. V was trimmed by 3 bases and J by 4 bases, leaving 3 bases between them. The CDR3 protein is CASSDRYGYTF. The CDR3 DNA reads as TGTGCCAGCAGTGACCGCTATGGCTACACCTTC.

The rearrangement links TRBV5-6 to TRBJ1-1, with TRBD1 matching over 7 bases. CDR1 and CDR2 from the germline V gene are SGHDT and YYEEEE. The CDR3 is made up of 14 amino acids. J gave up 5 bases and V 0 bases, and 4 bases lay outside the gene matches. The CDR3 reads CASSLGQGWTEAFF. The CDR3 coding sequence is TGTGCCAGCAGCTTGGGACAGGGCTGGACTGAAGCTTTCTTT.